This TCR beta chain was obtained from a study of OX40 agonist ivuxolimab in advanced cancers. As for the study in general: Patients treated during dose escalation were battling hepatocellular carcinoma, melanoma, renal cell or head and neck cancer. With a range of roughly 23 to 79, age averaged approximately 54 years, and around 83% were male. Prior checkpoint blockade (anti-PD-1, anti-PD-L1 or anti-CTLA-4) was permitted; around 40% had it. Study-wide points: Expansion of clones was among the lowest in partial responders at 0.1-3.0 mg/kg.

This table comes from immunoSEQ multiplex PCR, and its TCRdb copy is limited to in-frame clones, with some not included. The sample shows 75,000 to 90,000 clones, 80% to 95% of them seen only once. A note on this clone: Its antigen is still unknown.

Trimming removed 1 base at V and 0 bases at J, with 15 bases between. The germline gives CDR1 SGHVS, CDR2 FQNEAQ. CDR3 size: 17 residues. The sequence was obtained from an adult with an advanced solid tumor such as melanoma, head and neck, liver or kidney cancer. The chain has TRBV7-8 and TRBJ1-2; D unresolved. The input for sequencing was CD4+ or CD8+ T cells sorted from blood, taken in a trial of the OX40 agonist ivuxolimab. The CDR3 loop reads CASSLVTAFTANYGYTF. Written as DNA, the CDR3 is TGTGCCAGCAGCTTAGTCACGGCTTTCACGGCTAACTATGGCTACACCTTC.